Following are 7 T cell receptor beta chains from one sample sequenced in a study of T cell responses to AZD1222 COVID-19 vaccine. Assay: immunoSEQ multiplex PCR; the TCRdb copy retains only in-frame clones and omits some. The sample includes nearly 90,000 clones, around 88% of them seen just once. This specimen consisted of peripheral blood, obtained on day 0 of MenACWY control vaccination. Source of these receptors: an adult in good health.

The V gene is TRBV5-1, the J gene TRBJ2-1, with TRBD2 matching 11 bases. Germline CDR1 reads SGHRS; CDR2 reads YFSETQ. V was pared by 2 bases and J by 2 bases, with 0 bases of the junction left unmatched. The CDR3 length is 15 residues. The CDR3 nucleotides are TGCGCCAGCAGCTTTAGCGGGGGGGCCTACAATGAGCAGTTCTTC. This translates into CASSFSGGAYNEQFF.

The chain recombines TRBV5-8 with TRBJ1-5, with no clear D. The CDR3 runs to 14 residues. V lost 4 bases and J 3 bases, leaving 11 bases between the germline ends. Germline V lookup: CDR1 SGHTS, CDR2 YDEGEE. The CDR3 protein is CASSPSGYNQPQHF. In DNA, the CDR3 is TGTGCCAGCAGCCCGAGCGGGTACAATCAGCCCCAGCATTTT.

The chain combines TRBV7-9 with TRBJ1-1; D perhaps matches TRBD1 (5 bases). The CDR3 has 16 amino acids. CDR1 and CDR2 (germline): SEHNR, FQNEAQ (reference sequence). V was cut by 4 bases and J by 1 base, with 16 bases left in between. CDR3 nucleotide sequence: TGTGCCAGCAGCTCCCCGGAGACAGTTCGGAACACTGAAGCTTTCTTT. This gives the protein CASSSPETVRNTEAFF.

The chain has TRBV5-1 and TRBJ1-2; TRBD1 matches 8 bases. Per the germline V gene, CDR1 is SGHRS and CDR2 is YFSETQ. The CDR3 length is 15 residues. V shed 2 bases and J 2 bases; nucleotides not matched to a gene: 5. The CDR3 spells CASSLRQGQNYGYTF. The CDR3 DNA follows: TGCGCCAGCAGCTTACGACAGGGGCAGAACTATGGCTACACCTTC.

This clone was observed a single time. This rearrangement joins TRBV2 to TRBJ2-3; D not resolved. The CDR3 spans 16 residues. V was cut by 5 bases and J by 7 bases, with 22 bases left in between. Per the germline V gene, CDR1 is SNHLY and CDR2 is FYNNEI. The CDR3 bases are TGTGCCAGCAGTACCGGATTACTGGGAATCTCGAATACGCAGTATTTT. Amino acid sequence: CASSTGLLGISNTQYF.

The sample holds many counts of this clone. The chain recombines TRBV9 with TRBJ2-1; 11 nucleotides align to TRBD2. The V gene end was trimmed by 0 bases and the J gene end by 0 bases; junction bases not matched to a gene: 5. The CDR3 runs 18 residues. Per the germline V gene, CDR1 is SGDLS and CDR2 is YYNGEE. The CDR3 DNA reads as TGTGCCAGCAGCGTAGGGGGTACTAGCGGGGGCTCCTACAATGAGCAGTTCTTC. This translates into CASSVGGTSGGSYNEQFF. The complete variable domain, with remaining parts taken from reference TRBV9 and TRBJ2-1, reads DSGVTQTPKHLITATGQRVTLRCSPRSGDLSVYWYQQSLDQGLQFLIQYYNGEERAKGNILERFSAQQFPDLHSELNLSSLELGDSALYFCASSVGGTSGGSYNEQFFGPGTRLTVL.

The genes are TRBV4-1 and TRBJ1-6, with D hard to call. The germline V and J ends were trimmed by 5 bases and 5 bases, with 10 bases remaining between them. The length of the CDR3 is 14 residues. Germline loops: CDR1 MGHRA, CDR2 YSYEKL. CDR3 DNA: TGCGCCAGCAGCACCAAAAGGGATAATTCACCCCTCCACTTT. Amino acids: CASSTKRDNSPLHF.